Below, 29 T cell receptor beta chains from the same sample are listed, as sequenced in a study of siplizumab effects on memory and regulatory T cells. Some clones are missing from TCRdb's copy, which holds only in-frame ones; the method was immunoSEQ multiplex PCR. Of 80,000 to 130,000 clones in the sample, about 91% are singletons; the top ten hold about 0.7%. The sample comprised Tregs sorted from blood. These receptors were collected from a human donor in good health.

This chain connects TRBV18 to TRBJ2-1; TRBD2 matches at 13 bases. The CDR3 is 16 residues long. V gave up 3 bases and J gave up 5 bases; unmatched junction bases: 4. The germline CDR1 and CDR2 sequences are KGHSH and LQKENI. The CDR3 here is CASSPRLAGGNNEQFF. The CDR3 coding sequence is TGTGCCAGCTCACCTAGACTAGCGGGAGGCAACAATGAGCAGTTCTTC.

This clone occurred once. J is TRBJ2-1 and V is TRBV6-1; D may be TRBD2 (6 bases). Trimming stripped 4 bases from V and 8 bases from J, with 21 bases between. The CDR3 runs to 16 residues. Germline lookup yields CDR1 MNHNS and CDR2 SASEGT. CDR3 DNA: TGTGCCAGCAGTGGTTTTTCGTATGGGGGGAGCGATGAGCAGTTCTTC. Translated, it gives CASSGFSYGGSDEQFF.

This clone has more than one count but fewer than ten. The gene calls are TRBV19 and TRBJ2-7; tentatively, D is TRBD2 (5 bases). The CDR3 contains 14 residues. Trimming removed 7 bases at V and 3 bases at J, with 16 bases between. The germline V gene encodes CDR1 LNHDA and CDR2 SQIVND (reference sequence). The CDR3 region has the DNA TGTGCCAGTAAGGTAGGCCTAGCTGACTACGAGCAGTACTTC. Protein product: CASKVGLADYEQYF.

The V and J genes are TRBV2 and TRBJ2-5, with TRBD1 identical over 7 bases. The junction had 17 bases not matched to a gene; V was cut back by 4 bases and J by 9 bases. This CDR3 is built from 16 residues. Germline-derived CDR1 and CDR2 are SNHLY and FYNNEI. The CDR3 DNA reads TGTGCCAGCAGTGGATGGACCGGGACAGCCGTTGTGGCCCAGTACTTC. Amino acid sequence: CASSGWTGTAVVAQYF.

The chain couples TRBV29-1 to TRBJ2-5; weak D call: TRBD1 (5 bases). CDR3 size: 11 residues. Germline lookup yields CDR1 SQVTM and CDR2 ANQGSEA. The germline V and J ends were trimmed by 4 bases and 7 bases, with 10 bases remaining between them. For the CDR3, the DNA is TGCAGCGTTGGCAGGGTGGGGACCCAGTACTTC. Translated: CSVGRVGTQYF.

The CDR3 protein is CASSFRTAQETQYF. The CDR3 DNA sequence: TGCGCCAGCAGCTTCCGAACAGCCCAAGAGACCCAGTACTTC. The chain is built from TRBV5-1 and TRBJ2-5; the D is unclear. V lost 2 bases and J 1 base, leaving 9 bases between the germline ends. There are 14 residues in the CDR3. CDR1 SGHRS and CDR2 YFSETQ come from the germline V gene.

The chain employs TRBV27 and TRBJ2-1, with D unresolved. V was pared by 3 bases and J by 3 bases, with 6 bases between. The CDR3 is 13 residues long. The germline CDR1 and CDR2 sequences are MNHEY and SMNVEV (reference sequence). The CDR3 DNA reads TGTGCCAGCAGTTTCCGGCGCTACAATGAGCAGTTCTTC. The encoded protein is CASSFRRYNEQFF.

This chain connects TRBV15 to TRBJ1-3, with no clear D. Germline values: CDR1 LNHNV, CDR2 YYDKDF (reference sequence). The CDR3 runs 14 residues. Deletions cut 1 base from V and 4 bases from J, with 8 bases between. The CDR3 nucleotides read TGTGCCACCAGCAGAGTTACAAAAGGAAACACCATATATTTT. Protein: CATSRVTKGNTIYF.

The chain employs TRBV7-6 and TRBJ1-4; 7 positions match TRBD1. The germline V gene encodes CDR1 SGHVS and CDR2 FNYEAQ. The CDR3 loop spans 13 amino acids. The ends lost 8 bases at V and 5 bases at J; junction bases unmatched: 5. CDR3 residues: CASRKTGNEKLFF. The CDR3 DNA is TGTGCCAGCCGAAAGACAGGGAATGAAAAACTGTTTTTT.

The gene calls are TRBV5-1 and TRBJ2-7; 9 bases are shared with TRBD1. After removal of 2 bases from V and 4 bases from J, the junction contained 7 bases not matched to a gene. The CDR3 has 15 amino acids. Germline V gene data show CDR1 as SGHRS and CDR2 as YFSETQ. The CDR3 region has the DNA TGCGCCAGCAGCTTATCCGGGACAGGGCCTTACGAGCAGTACTTC. Translation: CASSLSGTGPYEQYF.

This sequence joins TRBV4-2 and TRBJ2-7; 8 bases are a match to TRBD2. The V gene's germline CDR1 is LGHNA and CDR2 YNFKEQ. This CDR3 is 16 amino acids long. V shed 0 bases and J 4 bases; nucleotides not matched to a gene: 8. The CDR3 loop is CASSQEGSTSAYEQYF. Here the CDR3 DNA reads TGTGCCAGCAGCCAAGAAGGCTCGACTAGCGCGTACGAGCAGTACTTC.

V and J are TRBV5-5 and TRBJ2-1; D is uncertain. In germline, CDR1 is SGHKS, CDR2 YYEKEE (reference sequence). This CDR3 region has 11 residues. Deletions cut 4 bases from V and 10 bases from J, with 9 bases between. CDR3 in amino acids: CASSILTEQFF. DNA of the CDR3: TGTGCCAGCAGCATCTTGACCGAGCAGTTCTTC.

The rearrangement links TRBV5-1 to TRBJ2-5; TRBD2 agrees at 11 bases. Germline V lookup: CDR1 SGHRS, CDR2 YFSETQ. This CDR3 region has 19 residues. The V segment lost 4 bases and the J segment 5 bases; nucleotides outside the gene matches: 19. CDR3 in amino acids: CASSSRMRLAGRGMETQYF. In DNA, the CDR3 is TGCGCCAGCAGCAGCCGAATGCGACTAGCGGGAAGGGGGATGGAGACCCAGTACTTC.

The chain recombines TRBV7-9 with TRBJ2-1; D is unclear. V gave up 5 bases and J gave up 8 bases, with 10 bases separating them. Per germline, CDR1 SEHNR and CDR2 FQNEAQ (reference sequence). The CDR3 loop spans 12 amino acids. The CDR3 protein is CASSLPRDEQFF. The CDR3 DNA is TGTGCCAGCAGCCTCCCCCGGGATGAGCAGTTCTTC.

The genes are TRBV10-1 and TRBJ2-7; TRBD2 matches 10 bases. Germline V gene lookup returns CDR1 WNHNN and CDR2 SYGVQD (reference sequence). CDR3 size: 15 residues. The trim removed 1 base at V and 4 bases at J, leaving 4 bases unmatched. The CDR3 loop is CASSELASGRYEQYF. As DNA, the CDR3 is TGCGCCAGCAGTGAGTTAGCTAGCGGGAGATACGAGCAGTACTTC.

The chain is built from TRBV7-8 and TRBJ2-7; TRBD2 agrees at 9 bases. Germline trimming cut 5 bases from V and 5 bases from J; bases unmatched to any gene: 16. Germline-derived CDR1 and CDR2 are SGHVS and FQNEAQ. This CDR3 comprises 17 residues. The CDR3 here is CASSAGLAGPPLHEQYF. CDR3 in DNA: TGTGCCAGCAGCGCCGGCCTAGCGGGACCTCCTCTCCACGAGCAGTACTTC. Full variable domain (missing parts from reference TRBV7-8 and TRBJ2-7): GAGVSQSPRYKVAKRGQDVALRCDPISGHVSLFWYQQALGQGPEFLTYFQNEAQLDKSGLPSDRFFAERPEGSVSTLKIQRTQQEDSAVYLCASSAGLAGPPLHEQYFGPGTRLTVT.

The chain has TRBV7-9 and TRBJ2-1; D not resolved. The CDR3 sequence is 13 residues long. The germline gives CDR1 SEHNR, CDR2 FQNEAQ (reference sequence). V was trimmed by 1 base and J by 4 bases, leaving 5 bases between them. The CDR3 reads CASSLVNYNEQFF. The CDR3 DNA follows: TGTGCCAGCAGCTTAGTTAATTACAATGAGCAGTTCTTC. Based on the CDR3 plus reference TRBV7-9 and TRBJ2-1, the full variable domain is DTGVSQNPRHKITKRGQNVTFRCDPISEHNRLYWYRQTLGQGPEFLTYFQNEAQLEKSRLLSDRFSAERPKGSFSTLEIQRTEQGDSAMYLCASSLVNYNEQFFGPGTRLTVL.

The chain couples TRBV19 to TRBJ1-1, with 9 bases lining up with TRBD1. Looked up from germline, CDR1 is LNHDA and CDR2 is SQIVND (reference sequence). This CDR3 comprises 17 residues. V dropped 6 bases and J dropped 0; count of bases not matched to a gene: 11. Here the CDR3 DNA reads TGTGCCAGTAGCGCCTACAGGGGGCGATCCTTGAACACTGAAGCTTTCTTT. Protein: CASSAYRGRSLNTEAFF.

The chain links TRBV4-1 to TRBJ1-4; D not resolved. Trimming left V 0 bases short and J 0 bases short, with 11 bases between. The CDR3 totals 17 residues. The germline V gene encodes CDR1 MGHRA and CDR2 YSYEKL. The CDR3 reads CASSQDPAAATNEKLFF. In DNA, the CDR3 is TGCGCCAGCAGCCAAGATCCGGCAGCCGCAACTAATGAAAAACTGTTTTTT.

The rearrangement joins TRBV28 to TRBJ2-5; TRBD1 matches at 7 bases. The germline CDR1 and CDR2 sequences are MDHEN and SYDVKM. The CDR3 has 13 amino acids. V lost 5 bases to trimming and J lost 4 bases; unmatched junction nucleotides: 4. CDR3 loop: CASSERGRETQYF. For the CDR3, the DNA is TGTGCCAGCAGTGAGAGGGGGCGAGAGACCCAGTACTTC.

This chain connects TRBV5-1 to TRBJ1-1; possible D gene TRBD1, 6 bases. The germline CDR1 and CDR2 sequences are SGHRS and YFSETQ. This CDR3 has 16 amino acids. Deletions cut 6 bases from V and 2 bases from J, with 20 bases between. The CDR3 region is CASIPGGGTSNTEAFF. The DNA for the CDR3 is TGCGCCAGCATCCCCGGGGGAGGGACAAGCAACACTGAAGCTTTCTTT.

The CDR3 sequence is CASSSLDRGIGEQYF. In DNA, the CDR3 is TGTGCCAGCAGTTCCCTTGACAGGGGGATCGGTGAGCAGTACTTC. This chain joins TRBV28 and TRBJ2-7, with 9 bases identical to TRBD1. Germline loops: CDR1 MDHEN, CDR2 SYDVKM. V shed 4 bases, J shed 7 bases, and the junction held 11 bases outside the gene matches. The CDR3 loop spans 15 amino acids. The variable domain in full, with the rest retrieved from reference TRBV28 and TRBJ2-7, is DVKVTQSSRYLVKRTGEKVFLECVQDMDHENMFWYRQDPGLGLRLIYFSYDVKMKEKGDIPEGYSVSREKKERFSLILESASTNQTSMYLCASSSLDRGIGEQYFGPGTRLTVT.

The chain recombines TRBV6-5 with TRBJ1-2; tentatively, D is TRBD1 (5 bases). V gave up 5 bases and J gave up 9 bases, with 10 bases separating them. This CDR3 region has 11 residues. Germline-derived CDR1 and CDR2 are MNHEY and SVGAGI. CDR3 in DNA: TGTGCCAGCAGTCAGGAGGGGAGCTACACCTTC. It encodes CASSQEGSYTF.

The table lists this clone with a count of one. J is TRBJ2-3 and V is TRBV5-6; 13 positions match TRBD2. Germline V CDR1 and CDR2: SGHDT, YYEEEE. This CDR3 is built from 18 residues. Losses at the gene ends were 3 bases for V and 0 bases for J; bases not matched to a gene: 7. The chain's CDR3 is CASSSGLAGNPSTDTQYF. For the CDR3, the DNA is TGTGCCAGCAGCTCGGGACTAGCGGGAAACCCTAGCACAGATACGCAGTATTTT.

V gene TRBV7-2 combines with J gene TRBJ2-7; no reliable D call. V was shortened by 6 bases and J by 2 bases, with 17 bases between the two germline ends. Germline V gene lookup returns CDR1 SGHTA and CDR2 FQGNSA. The CDR3 runs to 15 residues. CDR3 bases: TGTGCCAGCAGTTTTGATACAAGCCCGACCTACGAGCAGTACTTC. Its translation is CASSFDTSPTYEQYF.

This clone was counted a single time. The chain uses TRBV5-1 and TRBJ2-2; no clear D. The V gene lost 4 bases and the J gene lost 2 bases, with 15 bases spanning the gap. Germline V gene lookup returns CDR1 SGHRS and CDR2 YFSETQ. The CDR3 has 16 residues. CDR3 amino acids: CASSPMWAGNTGELFF. The CDR3 bases are TGCGCCAGCAGCCCAATGTGGGCAGGCAACACCGGGGAGCTGTTTTTT.

The V call is TRBV6-6, the J call TRBJ1-3, with D maybe TRBD1 (6 bases). CDR1 is MNHNY and CDR2 is SVGAGI in the germline V gene (reference sequence). The CDR3 totals 14 residues. The V end was cut by 8 bases, the J end by 2 bases, with 13 bases between. The CDR3 reads CASRGGVTGNTIYF. DNA of the CDR3: TGTGCCAGCCGAGGGGGTGTTACTGGAAACACCATATATTTT.

V usage is TRBV6-6 and J usage is TRBJ1-2; D unresolved. With 10 bases removed from V and 5 bases from J, the gap between germline ends came to 17 bases. The CDR3 has 13 residues. Germline V gene lookup returns CDR1 MNHNY and CDR2 SVGAGI (reference sequence). CDR3 sequence: CATPRKVGYGYTF. The CDR3 bases are TGTGCCACTCCTCGGAAGGTCGGGTATGGCTACACCTTC.

The rearrangement links TRBV11-2 to TRBJ1-1, with D perhaps matching TRBD1 (6 bases). This CDR3 comprises 15 residues. The ends were cut back, 5 bases at V and 4 bases at J, with 17 bases in the middle. Germline V CDR1 and CDR2: SGHAT, FQNNGV. CDR3 amino acids: CASSLVGGVGTEAFF. DNA for the CDR3: TGTGCCAGCAGCCTAGTGGGGGGCGTCGGCACTGAAGCTTTCTTT.